Listed here are 5 T cell receptor beta chains from one sample, sequenced in a study of blood T cell repertoires in COVID-19. Only in-frame clones appear in the TCRdb table, and some are missing; sequencing was by immunoSEQ multiplex PCR. Of some 71,000 clones in the sample, 70% to 85% were seen once. Material: peripheral blood. The receptors originated from a man aged 50-60 years with COVID-19, enrolled during active disease.

This rearrangement joins TRBV6-1 to TRBJ2-5, with a weak D call TRBD1 (5 bases). Germline values: CDR1 MNHNS, CDR2 SASEGT. V shed 2 bases and J shed 2 bases, with 12 bases lying between them. The CDR3 sequence is 15 residues long. CDR3 loop: CASSELTAKQETQYF. In DNA form, the CDR3 reads TGTGCCAGCAGTGAATTGACAGCCAAACAAGAGACCCAGTACTTC.

The chain joins TRBV3-1 (or the pseudogene TRBV3-2) to TRBJ1-1; D is uncertain. Germline V gene lookup returns CDR1 LGHDT and CDR2 YNNKEL (reference sequence). V lost 1 base to trimming and J lost 1 base, with 7 bases between them. CDR3 length equals 14 residues. The CDR3 loop reads CASSQGNRNTEAFF. The CDR3 DNA is TGTGCCAGCAGCCAAGGGAACAGGAACACTGAAGCTTTCTTT.

The chain is built from TRBV2 and TRBJ2-7; D might be TRBD2 (6 bases). Trimming cost V 7 bases and J 5 bases, with 21 bases left between them. CDR1 is SNHLY, CDR2 FYNNEI, per germline. CDR3 length: 15 residues. This CDR3 is CASTKSPAGNDEQYF. The CDR3 DNA reads as TGTGCCAGCACCAAATCGCCCGCGGGGAACGACGAGCAGTACTTC.

The CDR3, as DNA: TGTGCCAGCAGCTTGGGGCAGGCCAACACTGAAGCTTTCTTT. Protein: CASSLGQANTEAFF. The V and J genes are TRBV5-4 and TRBJ1-1; no clear D gene. The CDR3 spans 14 residues. The V end lost 0 bases, the J end lost 2 bases, and 8 bases lay between the germline ends. The germline V gene encodes CDR1 SGHNT and CDR2 YYREEE (reference sequence). The full variable domain, its missing parts supplied by reference TRBV5-4 and TRBJ1-1, is ETGVTQSPTHLIKTRGQQVTLRCSSQSGHNTVSWYQQALGQGPQFIFQYYREEENGRGNFPPRFSGLQFPNYSSELNVNALELDDSALYLCASSLGQANTEAFFGQGTRLTVV.

This clone was seen a few times. CDR3 nucleotides: TGTGCCATCAGTGAGGACAGGGGTCACACCGGGGAGCTGTTTTTT. Protein product: CAISEDRGHTGELFF. The V and J genes are TRBV10-3 and TRBJ2-2, with 8 bases fitting TRBD1. Losses at the gene ends were 2 bases for V and 3 bases for J; bases not matched to a gene: 2. The length of the CDR3 is 15 residues. Germline V gives CDR1 ENHRY, CDR2 SYGVKD.